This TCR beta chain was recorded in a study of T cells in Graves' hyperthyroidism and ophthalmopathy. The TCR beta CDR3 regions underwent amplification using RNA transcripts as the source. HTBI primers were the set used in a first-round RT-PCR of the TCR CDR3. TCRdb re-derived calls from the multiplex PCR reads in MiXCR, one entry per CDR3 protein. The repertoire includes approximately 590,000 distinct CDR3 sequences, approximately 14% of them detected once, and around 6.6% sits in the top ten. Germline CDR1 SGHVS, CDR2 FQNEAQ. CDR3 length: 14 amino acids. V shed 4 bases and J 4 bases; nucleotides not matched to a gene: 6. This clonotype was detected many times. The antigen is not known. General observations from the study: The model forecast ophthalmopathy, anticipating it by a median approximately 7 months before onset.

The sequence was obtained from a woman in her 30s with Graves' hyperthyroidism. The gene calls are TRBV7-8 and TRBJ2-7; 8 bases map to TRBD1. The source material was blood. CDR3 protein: CASSWGDRGYEQYF. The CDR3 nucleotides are TGTGCCAGCAGCTGGGGTGACAGGGGTTACGAGCAGTACTTC.